One sample yielded the 14 T cell receptor beta chains listed below, sequenced in a study of T cell responses to AZD1222 COVID-19 vaccine. The method was immunoSEQ multiplex PCR; TCRdb's version includes in-frame clones alone and lacks a portion of them. The table lists about 120,000 clones, 70% to 90% of them singletons. Source: peripheral blood, taken on day 0 of MenACWY control vaccination. The receptors stem from an adult in good health.

The CDR3 nucleotides read TGTGCCAGCAGCTCTATAGACAGGGTTGGCTACACCTTC. Protein product: CASSSIDRVGYTF. The chain combines TRBV5-4 with TRBJ1-2, with 7 bases that match TRBD1. V was pared by 3 bases and J by 7 bases, with 6 bases of the junction left unmatched. The CDR3 spans 13 residues. Germline CDR1 and CDR2: SGHNT and YYREEE (reference sequence).

V and J are TRBV28 and TRBJ1-1; no firm D call. Germline V lookup: CDR1 MDHEN, CDR2 SYDVKM. The CDR3 has 16 amino acids. V shed 1 base and J shed 3 bases, with 15 bases lying between them. CDR3 sequence: CASSLFPGAADTEAFF. Written as DNA, the CDR3 is TGTGCCAGCAGTTTATTCCCAGGTGCCGCCGACACTGAAGCTTTCTTT.

The V and J genes are TRBV19 and TRBJ2-6, with 8 bases matching TRBD1. Trimming cost V 3 bases and J 0 bases; bases outside gene matches: 4. CDR3 size: 17 residues. Looked up from germline, CDR1 is LNHDA and CDR2 is SQIVND (reference sequence). CDR3 residues: CASSIGQGTSGANVLTF. The CDR3 DNA follows: TGTGCCAGTAGTATCGGACAGGGCACCTCTGGGGCCAACGTCCTGACTTTC.

The CDR3 is CASSLFQDTDTQYF. The CDR3 nucleotides read TGTGCCAGCAGCTTATTCCAGGACACAGATACGCAGTATTTT. J is TRBJ2-3 and V is TRBV7-2, with D uncertain. The CDR3 is 14 amino acids. Germline loops: CDR1 SGHTA, CDR2 FQGNSA. The V end was cut by 2 bases, the J end by 2 bases, with 8 bases between.

V usage is TRBV5-1 and J usage is TRBJ1-6; 7 positions agree with TRBD1. CDR3 length equals 14 residues. With V trimmed by 4 bases and J by 7 bases, 5 bases remained unmatched. CDR1 and CDR2 (germline): SGHRS, YFSETQ. The DNA of the CDR3 is TGCGCCAGCAGCCAATGGGACAGCAATTCACCCCTCCACTTT. It specifies CASSQWDSNSPLHF.

This clone has just a few counts. This rearrangement joins TRBV5-1 to TRBJ1-1, with 10 nucleotides matching TRBD1. The trim removed 1 base at V and 1 base at J, leaving 1 base unmatched. The CDR3 has 15 residues. Germline V gene data show CDR1 as SGHRS and CDR2 as YFSETQ. The chain's CDR3 is CASSLRTGGNTEAFF. The CDR3 DNA sequence: TGCGCCAGCAGCTTGAGGACAGGGGGGAACACTGAAGCTTTCTTT.

The gene calls are TRBV7-2 and TRBJ1-4; D call uncertain. The CDR3 is 15 residues long. Trimming removed 0 bases from V and 8 bases from J, with 13 bases in between. CDR1 is SGHTA and CDR2 is FQGNSA in the germline V gene. CDR3 protein: CASSLALGGREKLFF. The CDR3 DNA reads TGTGCCAGCAGCTTAGCGCTGGGTGGGAGGGAAAAACTGTTTTTT.

This rearrangement joins TRBV29-1 to TRBJ1-1; unclear D gene. V lost 7 bases and J lost 1, with 7 bases in between. CDR1 and CDR2 from the germline V gene are SQVTM and ANQGSEA. This CDR3 spans 11 amino acids. The CDR3 sequence: CSADGNTEAFF. The CDR3 DNA follows: TGCAGCGCTGACGGGAACACTGAAGCTTTCTTT.

The rearrangement joins TRBV7-2 to TRBJ2-7, with D unresolved. V lost 1 base, J lost 4 bases, and 17 bases lay in between. The CDR3 runs to 16 residues. Germline CDR1 is SGHTA and CDR2 is FQGNSA. CDR3: CASSLDSAQRVYEQYF. For the CDR3, the DNA is TGTGCCAGCAGCTTAGACTCGGCACAAAGGGTTTACGAGCAGTACTTC.

This clone was picked up one time. The rearrangement uses TRBV27 and TRBJ1-2; possibly TRBD1 for D (5 bases). The CDR3 is made up of 14 amino acids. Trimming cost V 11 bases and J 6 bases, with 22 bases left between them. Germline V gene lookup returns CDR1 MNHEY and CDR2 SMNVEV (reference sequence). The CDR3 DNA reads as TGTGCCGCCAGGTCCTGGGGGGGATTACATGGCTACACCTTC. Amino acid sequence: CAARSWGGLHGYTF.

The chain uses TRBV6-5 and TRBJ2-7; TRBD2 might be the D (5 bases). V lost 4 bases, J lost 6 bases, and 19 bases lay in between. The CDR3 extends over 15 amino acids. Germline V gene data show CDR1 as MNHEY and CDR2 as SVGAGI. Here the CDR3 reads CASSSSLGLAIEQYF. DNA for the CDR3: TGTGCCAGCAGTTCTTCCTTAGGGCTAGCAATCGAGCAGTACTTC.

This clone was observed a few times. The chain has TRBV18 and TRBJ1-5; no reliable D call. Germline lookup yields CDR1 KGHSH and CDR2 LQKENI. This CDR3 is 14 amino acids long. V lost 3 bases and J lost 5, with 11 bases in between. CDR3 DNA sequence: TGTGCCAGCTCACCCCATCGTACTCATCAGCCCCAGCATTTT. It is translated as CASSPHRTHQPQHF.

The gene calls are TRBV28 and TRBJ1-5, with D possibly matching TRBD1 (6 bases). The ends were cut back, 5 bases at V and 2 bases at J, with 13 bases in the middle. This CDR3 comprises 15 residues. Germline V CDR1 and CDR2: MDHEN, SYDVKM. The CDR3 sequence is CASSPQGYGNQPQHF. The DNA for the CDR3 is TGTGCCAGCAGTCCACAGGGATATGGCAATCAGCCCCAGCATTTT.

V usage is TRBV4-2 and J usage is TRBJ1-3; D remains unclear. V gave up 0 bases and J gave up 0 bases, with 9 bases separating them. This CDR3 contains 16 residues. In germline, CDR1 is LGHNA, CDR2 YNFKEQ. CDR3 DNA: TGTGCCAGCAGCCAAGATCGTCGTGGCTCTGGAAACACCATATATTTT. Translation gives CASSQDRRGSGNTIYF.